The present TCR beta chain was sequenced within a study of post-analysis software for immune sequencing data. Across the whole study: Secondary progressive, relapsing-remitting and progressive-relapsing multiple sclerosis were among the included disease courses.

V was pared by 2 bases and J by 2 bases, with 6 bases of the junction left unmatched. The CDR3 spans 15 residues. Germline V gene sequence: CDR1 SGHRS, CDR2 YFSETQ. Study-wide results and limits: Under the F measure, samples that were prepared in one batch clustered strongly together. In patients, about five TRBV segments were more frequent than in controls, with TRBV5-6, TRBV5-1 and TRBV20-1 among them. The study found significantly lower normalized Chao1 diversity in multiple sclerosis patients than in controls.

Comment on this clonotype: Its antigen is not known.

Unique molecular identifiers were present in the TCR beta cDNA libraries. MiXCR, run by TCRdb on the PCR reads, gives a single entry per CDR3 protein. The sample carries about 540,000 distinct CDR3 sequences, around a third recorded once. The sample was blood. This TCR derives from a girl aged 2 to 17 with multiple sclerosis. The rearrangement joins TRBV5-1 to TRBJ2-5; 7 bases fit TRBD1. CDR3 protein: CASSLRAGGQETQYF. CDR3 bases: TGCGCCAGCAGCTTACGGGCAGGGGGTCAAGAGACCCAGTACTTC.